This TCR beta chain was recorded in a study of T cell responses to AZD1222 COVID-19 vaccine. Study conclusions and caveats: Following two doses of AZD1222, Spike-specific TCR breadth and depth rose. Only a handful of AZD1222 recipients tested seropositive at baseline. Most donors were white British and more were female, and clonal diversity was possibly underestimated.

Details on this clone: Its antigen remains unidentified.

Using immunoSEQ multiplex PCR, the repertoire was profiled, and TCRdb retains in-frame clones only, with some absent. The data contain 65,000 to 95,000 clones, roughly 85% of them singletons. Whether given at about 4 or about 12 weeks, second doses were pooled. From germline, CDR1 is SGHNT and CDR2 YYREEE (reference sequence). The ends were cut back, 3 bases at V and 2 bases at J, with 7 bases in the middle. There are 13 residues in the CDR3. The chain recombines TRBV5-4 with TRBJ2-3, with D hard to call. This specimen was peripheral blood, taken 28 days after the second AZD1222 dose. The clonotype was recovered from an adult who received the AZD1222 COVID-19 vaccine. CDR3 DNA: TGTGCCAGCAGCTCGACTGTCACAGATACGCAGTATTTT. Translated, it gives CASSSTVTDTQYF. Filled out from reference TRBV5-4 and TRBJ2-3, the complete variable domain reads ETGVTQSPTHLIKTRGQQVTLRCSSQSGHNTVSWYQQALGQGPQFIFQYYREEENGRGNFPPRFSGLQFPNYSSELNVNALELDDSALYLCASSSTVTDTQYFGPGTRLTVL.